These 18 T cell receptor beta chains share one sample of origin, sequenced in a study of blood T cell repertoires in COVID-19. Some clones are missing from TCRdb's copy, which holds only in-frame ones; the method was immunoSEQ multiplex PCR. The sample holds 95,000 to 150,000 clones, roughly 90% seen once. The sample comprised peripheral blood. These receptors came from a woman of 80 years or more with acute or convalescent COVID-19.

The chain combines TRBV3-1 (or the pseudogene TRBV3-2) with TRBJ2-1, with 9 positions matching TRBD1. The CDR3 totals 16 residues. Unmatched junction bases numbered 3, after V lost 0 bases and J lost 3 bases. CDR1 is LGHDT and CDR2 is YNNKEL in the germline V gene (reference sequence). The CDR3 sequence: CASSQEQGAYYNEQFF. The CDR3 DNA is TGTGCCAGCAGCCAAGAACAGGGGGCTTACTACAATGAGCAGTTCTTC.

The CDR3 sequence is CASSLIGGPNTGELFF. In DNA, the CDR3 is TGTGCCAGCAGCTTAATCGGGGGGCCGAACACCGGGGAGCTGTTTTTT. This chain links TRBV11-3 with TRBJ2-2; D possibly corresponds to TRBD2 (7 bases). The CDR3 totals 16 residues. Germline CDR1 is SGHNT and CDR2 is YENEEA. V lost 2 bases and J lost 0, with 10 bases in between.

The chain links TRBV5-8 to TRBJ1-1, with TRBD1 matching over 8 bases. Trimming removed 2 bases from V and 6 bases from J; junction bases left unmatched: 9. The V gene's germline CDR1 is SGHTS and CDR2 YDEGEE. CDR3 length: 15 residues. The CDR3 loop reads CASSFGLQGDAEAFF. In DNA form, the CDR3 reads TGTGCCAGCAGCTTTGGTTTACAGGGGGATGCTGAAGCTTTCTTT. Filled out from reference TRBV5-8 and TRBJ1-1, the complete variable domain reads EAGVTQSPTHLIKTRGQQATLRCSPISGHTSVYWYQQALGLGLQFLLWYDEGEERNRGNFPPRFSGRQFPNYSSELNVNALELEDSALYLCASSFGLQGDAEAFFGQGTRLTVV.

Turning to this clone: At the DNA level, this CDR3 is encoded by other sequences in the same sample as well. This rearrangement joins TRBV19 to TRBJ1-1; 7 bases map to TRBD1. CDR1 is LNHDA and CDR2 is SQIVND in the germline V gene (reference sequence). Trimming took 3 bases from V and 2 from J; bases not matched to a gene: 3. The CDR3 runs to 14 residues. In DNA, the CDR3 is TGTGCCAGTAGTATCGGGACAGCCAACACTGAAGCTTTCTTT. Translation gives CASSIGTANTEAFF.

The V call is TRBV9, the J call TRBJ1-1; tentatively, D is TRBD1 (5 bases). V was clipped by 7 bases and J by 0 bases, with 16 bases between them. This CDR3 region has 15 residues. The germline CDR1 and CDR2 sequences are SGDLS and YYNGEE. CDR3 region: CASARGGRMNTEAFF. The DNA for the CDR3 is TGTGCCAGCGCGCGGGGGGGACGCATGAACACTGAAGCTTTCTTT.

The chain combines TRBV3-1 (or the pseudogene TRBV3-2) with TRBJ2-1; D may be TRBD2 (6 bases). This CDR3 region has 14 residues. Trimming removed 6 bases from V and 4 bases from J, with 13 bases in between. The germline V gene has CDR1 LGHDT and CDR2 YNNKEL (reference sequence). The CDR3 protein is CASSDRDWYNEQFF. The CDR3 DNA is TGTGCCAGCAGTGACCGGGACTGGTACAATGAGCAGTTCTTC.

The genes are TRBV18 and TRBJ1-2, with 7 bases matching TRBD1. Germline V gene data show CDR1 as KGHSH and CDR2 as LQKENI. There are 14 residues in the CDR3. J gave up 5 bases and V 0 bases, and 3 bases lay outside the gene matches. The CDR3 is CASSPPETGYGYTF. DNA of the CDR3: TGTGCCAGCTCACCACCGGAGACAGGGTATGGCTACACCTTC.

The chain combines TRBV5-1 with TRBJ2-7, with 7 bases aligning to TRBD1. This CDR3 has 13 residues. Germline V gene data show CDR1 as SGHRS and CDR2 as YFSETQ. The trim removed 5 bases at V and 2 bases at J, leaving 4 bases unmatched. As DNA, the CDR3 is TGCGCCAGCAGTCCGACAGGGACCTACGAGCAGTACTTC. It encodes CASSPTGTYEQYF.

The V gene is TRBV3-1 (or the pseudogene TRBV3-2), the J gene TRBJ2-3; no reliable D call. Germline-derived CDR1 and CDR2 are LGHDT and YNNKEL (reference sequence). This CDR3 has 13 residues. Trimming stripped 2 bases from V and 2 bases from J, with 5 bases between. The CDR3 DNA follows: TGTGCCAGCAGCCAAATCAACACAGATACGCAGTATTTT. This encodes CASSQINTDTQYF.

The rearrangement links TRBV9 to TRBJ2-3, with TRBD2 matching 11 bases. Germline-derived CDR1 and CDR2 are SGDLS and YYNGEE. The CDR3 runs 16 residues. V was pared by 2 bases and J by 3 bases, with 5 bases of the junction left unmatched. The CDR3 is CASSVGGLAETDTQYF. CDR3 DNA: TGTGCCAGCAGCGTGGGGGGACTAGCGGAGACAGATACGCAGTATTTT.

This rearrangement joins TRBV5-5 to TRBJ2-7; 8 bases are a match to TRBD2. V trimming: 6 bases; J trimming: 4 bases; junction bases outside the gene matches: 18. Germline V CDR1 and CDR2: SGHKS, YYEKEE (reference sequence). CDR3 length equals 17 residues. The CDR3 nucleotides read TGTGCCAGCATCCTGGAGGGCGGGCCGGGGGGGCAATACGAGCAGTACTTC. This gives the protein CASILEGGPGGQYEQYF.

The chain's CDR3 is CASSLDPWGGDGYTF. The DNA for the CDR3 is TGTGCCAGCAGCTTAGACCCCTGGGGAGGGGATGGCTACACCTTC. The chain is built from TRBV11-2 and TRBJ1-2, with D perhaps matching TRBD1 (5 bases). The CDR3 runs 15 residues. The V end lost 0 bases, the J end lost 6 bases, and 14 bases lay between the germline ends. Germline CDR1 is SGHAT and CDR2 is FQNNGV.

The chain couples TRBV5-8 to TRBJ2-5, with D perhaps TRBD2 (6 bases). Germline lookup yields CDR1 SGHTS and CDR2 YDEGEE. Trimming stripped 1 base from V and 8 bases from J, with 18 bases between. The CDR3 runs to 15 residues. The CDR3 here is CASSLLPEGSVTQYF. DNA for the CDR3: TGTGCCAGCAGCTTGCTTCCGGAGGGTTCGGTTACCCAGTACTTC.

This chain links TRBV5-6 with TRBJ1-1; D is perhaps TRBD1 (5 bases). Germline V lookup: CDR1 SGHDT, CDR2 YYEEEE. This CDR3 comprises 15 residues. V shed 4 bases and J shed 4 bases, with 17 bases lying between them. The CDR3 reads CASSPPRATGTEAFF. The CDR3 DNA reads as TGTGCCAGCAGCCCTCCCAGGGCCACGGGCACTGAAGCTTTCTTT.

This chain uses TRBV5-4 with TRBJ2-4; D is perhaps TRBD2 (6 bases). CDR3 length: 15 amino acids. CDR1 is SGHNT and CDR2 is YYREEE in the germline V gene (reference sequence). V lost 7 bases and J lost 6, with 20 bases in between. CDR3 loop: CASSAPEGLGNIQYF. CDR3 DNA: TGTGCCAGCTCCGCCCCGGAGGGGCTGGGAAACATTCAGTACTTC. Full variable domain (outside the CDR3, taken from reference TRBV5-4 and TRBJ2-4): ETGVTQSPTHLIKTRGQQVTLRCSSQSGHNTVSWYQQALGQGPQFIFQYYREEENGRGNFPPRFSGLQFPNYSSELNVNALELDDSALYLCASSAPEGLGNIQYFGAGTRLSVL.

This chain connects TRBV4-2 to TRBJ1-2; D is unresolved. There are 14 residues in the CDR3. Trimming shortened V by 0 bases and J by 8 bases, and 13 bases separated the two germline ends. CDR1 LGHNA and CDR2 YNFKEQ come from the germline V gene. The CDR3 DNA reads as TGTGCCAGCAGCCAAGATAGACTCACTAGCGGCTACACCTTC. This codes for CASSQDRLTSGYTF.

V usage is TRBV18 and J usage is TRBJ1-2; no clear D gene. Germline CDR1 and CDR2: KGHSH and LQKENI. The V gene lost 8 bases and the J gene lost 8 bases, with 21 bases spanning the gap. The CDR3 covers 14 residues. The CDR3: CASTTTAAGSGYTF. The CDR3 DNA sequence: TGTGCCAGCACCACTACAGCGGCCGGGTCCGGCTACACCTTC.

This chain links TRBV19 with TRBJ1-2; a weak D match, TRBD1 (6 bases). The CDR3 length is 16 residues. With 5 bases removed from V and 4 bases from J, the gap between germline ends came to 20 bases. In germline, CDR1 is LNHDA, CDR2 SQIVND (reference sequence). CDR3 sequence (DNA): TGTGCCAGTAGTGGGGGCGGCGTTCCTAGGGGCTATGGCTACACCTTC. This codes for CASSGGGVPRGYGYTF.